This is a list of T cell receptor beta chains from one sample in a study of OX40 agonist ivuxolimab in advanced cancers. Repertoires were generated with immunoSEQ multiplex PCR, while TCRdb's copy carries only in-frame clones and drops some. The sample has tens of thousands of clones; around 90% are singletons. Sequences were derived from CD4+ or CD8+ T cells sorted from blood, sampled in a trial of the OX40 agonist ivuxolimab. The receptors derive from an adult with an advanced solid tumor such as melanoma, head and neck, liver or kidney cancer. CDR3s include the opening cysteine and the closing phenylalanine or tryptophan. The order of the fields is J gene, V gene, D gene, clone size, CDR3 DNA, CDR3 protein. D genes are given only for firm matches. Size is omitted from some rows. Given values are once, few, many or a class for expanded clones.

J gene: TRBJ2-3; V gene: TRBV11-3; D gene: NA; clone size: NA; CDR3 DNA: TGTGCCAGCAGCTTAGTAGCGTCCACAGATACGCAGTATTTT; CDR3 protein: CASSLVASTDTQYF
J gene: TRBJ2-5; V gene: TRBV19; D gene: NA; clone size: NA; CDR3 DNA: TGTGCCAGTAGTATAGGGCCTCAGGGAGAGACCCAGTACTTC; CDR3 protein: CASSIGPQGETQYF
J gene: TRBJ2-7; V gene: TRBV7-2; D gene: TRBD2; clone size: NA; CDR3 DNA: TGTGCCAGCAGCATTAGCGGGAGTTCCCCCGAGCAGTACTTC; CDR3 protein: CASSISGSSPEQYF
J gene: TRBJ1-2; V gene: TRBV19; D gene: NA; clone size: NA; CDR3 DNA: TGTGCCAGTAGTATTGGCACCCTAGGCTATGGCTACACCTTC; CDR3 protein: CASSIGTLGYGYTF
J gene: TRBJ1-2; V gene: TRBV28; D gene: NA; clone size: NA; CDR3 DNA: TGTGCCAGCAGTATGGGGGGCGGATATGGCTACACCTTC; CDR3 protein: CASSMGGGYGYTF
J gene: TRBJ2-3; V gene: TRBV7-6; D gene: NA; clone size: NA; CDR3 DNA: TGTGCCAGCAGCTTCAGCACAGATACGCAGTATTTT; CDR3 protein: CASSFSTDTQYF
J gene: TRBJ2-7; V gene: TRBV2; D gene: NA; clone size: NA; CDR3 DNA: TGTGCCAGCAGCCAAAACAGGGTATCAGGCGAGCAGTACTTC; CDR3 protein: CASSQNRVSGEQYF
J gene: TRBJ1-3; V gene: TRBV28; D gene: NA; clone size: NA; CDR3 DNA: TGTGCCAGCAGCCGACCAGACGGATTTTCTGGAAACACCATATATTTT; CDR3 protein: CASSRPDGFSGNTIYF
J gene: TRBJ2-7; V gene: TRBV5-1; D gene: TRBD1; clone size: NA; CDR3 DNA: TGCGCCAGCAGCTGGGACCGGGACAGGGGATACGAGCAGTACTTC; CDR3 protein: CASSWDRDRGYEQYF
J gene: TRBJ2-3; V gene: TRBV18; D gene: NA; clone size: once; CDR3 DNA: TGTGCCAGCTCCGGTATAACTCCTTCCACAGATACGCAGTATTTT; CDR3 protein: CASSGITPSTDTQYF
J gene: TRBJ2-6; V gene: TRBV19; D gene: NA; clone size: NA; CDR3 DNA: TGTGCCAGTAATAGGGACTCTGGGGCCAACGTCCTGACTTTC; CDR3 protein: CASNRDSGANVLTF
J gene: TRBJ1-2; V gene: TRBV7-2; D gene: NA; clone size: NA; CDR3 DNA: TGTGCCAGCAGCTTAGCGGGGCAGGTGGTAAGCTATGGCTACACCTTC; CDR3 protein: CASSLAGQVVSYGYTF